The subject of this entry is one T cell receptor beta chain. Its specificity is not known. With V trimmed by 5 bases and J by 5 bases, 14 bases remained unmatched. This CDR3 comprises 16 residues. The germline gives CDR1 SSHAT, CDR2 FNYEAQ (reference sequence). The sample comes from a study of PD-1 blockade in classical Hodgkin lymphoma. Findings and limits, study-wide: Patients starting nivolumab under 1 year after ASCT were excluded. Compared with baseline, CD4+ but not CD8+ TCR diversity had risen significantly by C4D1.

The time point is: cycle 4 day 1 (C4D1), after more than 5 weeks of nivolumab. Every patient experienced relapse after autologous stem cell transplantation, and brentuximab vedotin exposure varied. Sequencing was performed with immunoSEQ multiplex PCR; in TCRdb, only in-frame clones are kept and a portion is missing. Of 90,000 to 100,000 clones detected, approximately 78% appear once; the ten largest clones hold about a tenth. This TCR derives from a human donor with classical Hodgkin lymphoma. The rearrangement links TRBV7-7 to TRBJ2-5, with TRBD1 matching over 7 bases. This material consisted of peripheral blood mononuclear cells (PBMCs), taken before the fourth cycle of nivolumab. This CDR3 reads CASSATTGPPGETQYF. CDR3 coding DNA: TGTGCCAGCAGCGCCACGACAGGGCCGCCAGGGGAGACCCAGTACTTC.